Listed below are T cell receptor beta chains from one sample, sequenced in a study of T cells in Graves' hyperthyroidism and ophthalmopathy. TCRdb ran MiXCR on the multiplex PCR reads and lists one entry per CDR3 protein. The table shows about 640,000 distinct CDR3 sequences, with less than 25% occurring only once. Sequencing used blood. These receptors came from a young man with Graves' ophthalmopathy. Each CDR3 is given with its conserved first and last residue.

TRBV28,TRBJ1-4,CASSLFPNREKLFF
TRBV20-1,TRBJ2-7,CSARDMQQTYEQYF
TRBV19,TRBJ1-5,CASSIQVNQPQHF
TRBV6-1,TRBJ1-1,CATQGLNTEAFF
TRBV29-1,TRBJ1-2,CSVEDHPGVNYGYTF
TRBV4-1,TRBJ2-7,CASSLHLGGGYEQYF
TRBV18,TRBJ2-5,CASSPQPGLQETQYF
TRBV5-1,TRBJ2-2,CASSHTTDATGELFF
TRBV20-1,TRBJ1-3,CSARTDDGNTIYF
TRBV28,TRBJ2-1,CASSSPGLVANEQFF
TRBV5-1,TRBJ2-1,CASSPVRVGLAGVKPYNEQFF
TRBV7-2,TRBJ2-7,CASSRLAGASSSYEQYF
TRBV6-1,TRBJ1-5,CASSYAFGLTDQPQHF
TRBV6-1,TRBJ1-5,CASSEASQGYQPQHF
TRBV28,TRBJ1-2,CASRRPGTGENDGYTF
TRBV9,TRBJ1-6,CASSVDAGYSPLHF
TRBV20-1,TRBJ2-1,CSALAGTSGDEQFF
TRBV7-2,TRBJ1-3,CASSSTGAGSGNTIYF
TRBV7-8,TRBJ2-7,CASSLAVSSYEQYF
TRBV7-9,TRBJ1-5,CTSGESGSNQPQHF
TRBV7-6,TRBJ2-7,CASSLSWDSYEQYF
TRBV7-9,TRBJ1-1,CASSLEAAGTEAFF
TRBV7-6,TRBJ2-3,CASSLAPTSGYSTDTQYF